This TCR beta chain was obtained from a study of blood T cell repertoires in COVID-19. The study assigned cohorts using participant-reported clinical history. The J segment lost 5 bases and the V segment lost 3 bases, leaving 11 bases of the junction unmatched. In germline, CDR1 is ENHRY, CDR2 SYGVKD. The CDR3 is 16 residues long. Generated by immunoSEQ multiplex PCR, the TCRdb table keeps only in-frame clones and is missing some. The table shows 210,000 or so clones, with roughly 80% occurring only once. Sequencing was performed on PBMCs or T cells enriched from blood (not recorded which). The chain joins TRBV10-3 to TRBJ1-1, with 8 bases that match TRBD1. The clonotype comes from a woman aged 45-65 years who had been exposed to COVID-19. The CDR3 DNA sequence: TGTGCCATCAGTGAACCCCAGGGGGCGAGGGGGACTGAAGCTTTCTTT. Its translation is CAISEPQGARGTEAFF.